The 13 T cell receptor beta chains below all came from one sample that was sequenced in a study of vaccination effects on CD4 cells after COVID-19. Sequencing followed a ViraFEST assay step that expanded antigen-specific CD4+ T cells with viral peptide pools. Cultured cells yielded isolated CD4+ T cells after more than nine days. Each participant received a vaccine that was either BNT162b2 or mRNA-1273, given as two doses. The table came from immunoSEQ multiplex PCR; TCRdb's copy has only in-frame clones and leaves some out. This sample has more than 60,000 clones; around 70% occur once, and the top ten carry about 1.4%. Their cognate antigens are unknown. Specimen: CD4+ T cells from PBMCs cultured with HCoV-229E spike peptides, collected after COVID-19 vaccination. Receptor source: a human donor who received a COVID-19 vaccine.

The rearrangement uses TRBV9 and TRBJ2-3, with D perhaps assigned TRBD1 or TRBD2 (5 bases each). CDR1 SGDLS and CDR2 YYNGEE come from the germline V gene. V was shortened by 2 bases and J by 0 bases, with 13 bases between the two germline ends. There are 16 residues in the CDR3. This CDR3 reads CASSVQGAPSTDTQYF. DNA of the CDR3: TGTGCCAGCAGCGTCCAGGGAGCCCCGAGCACAGATACGCAGTATTTT.

The chain couples TRBV7-3 to TRBJ2-6; no reliable D call. The CDR3 length is 16 residues. CDR1 SGHTA and CDR2 FQGTGA come from the germline V gene. Trimming took 5 bases from V and 4 from J, leaving 15 bases between them. The CDR3 loop reads CASSRNSRSGANVLTF. CDR3 DNA sequence: TGTGCCAGCAGCCGCAACAGTAGGTCCGGGGCCAACGTCCTGACTTTC.

The CDR3 coding sequence is TGTGCCAGCAGTGAAGCGCTCCGCAGGGGACCTCTCTATGGCTACACCTTC. Its translation: CASSEALRRGPLYGYTF. The chain employs TRBV6-1 and TRBJ1-2, with D possibly being TRBD1 (6 bases). The CDR3 is 17 residues long. The germline gives CDR1 MNHNS, CDR2 SASEGT. V was cut by 0 bases and J by 4 bases, with 18 bases left in between.

The V gene is TRBV6-2 or TRBV6-3, the J gene TRBJ1-5; 12 bases map to TRBD1. The CDR3 contains 15 residues. V was pared by 6 bases and J by 6 bases, with 6 bases of the junction left unmatched. Germline-derived CDR1 and CDR2 are MNHEY and SVGEGT. CDR3 in DNA: TGTGCCAGCAGCCGGGGGACAGGGGGCTTTCAGCCCCAGCATTTT. Protein: CASSRGTGGFQPQHF.

The sample holds one count of this clone. Written as DNA, the CDR3 is TGTGCCAGCAGTTTAATTCTGAGGGGTGGCTACACCTTC. It yields the protein CASSLILRGGYTF. The chain couples TRBV28 to TRBJ1-2, with D tentatively TRBD1 (5 bases). This CDR3 spans 13 amino acids. The germline CDR1 and CDR2 sequences are MDHEN and SYDVKM. Deletions cut 2 bases from V and 7 bases from J, with 11 bases between.

This sequence joins TRBV2 and TRBJ2-3; D gene uncertain. The CDR3 has 14 residues. The V end lost 6 bases, the J end lost 0 bases, and 10 bases lay between the germline ends. Germline CDR1 SNHLY, CDR2 FYNNEI. Written as DNA, the CDR3 is TGTGCCAGCAGAAACCTATACAGCACAGATACGCAGTATTTT. Residues: CASRNLYSTDTQYF.

CDR3 in amino acids: CASSPHPNTEAFF. CDR3 DNA: TGTGCCAGCAGCCCACATCCGAACACTGAAGCTTTCTTT. The chain joins TRBV11-3 to TRBJ1-1; no reliable D call. The V gene lost 5 bases and the J gene lost 1 base, with 8 bases spanning the gap. Germline loops: CDR1 SGHNT, CDR2 YENEEA. The CDR3 is 13 amino acids.

The chain employs TRBV11-2 and TRBJ2-7; D is ambiguous. The CDR3 extends over 15 amino acids. Per the germline V gene, CDR1 is SGHAT and CDR2 is FQNNGV. Trimming left V 6 bases short and J 1 base short, with 16 bases between. The CDR3 coding sequence is TGTGCCAGCAGAAACACCACTCAATTTTCCTACGAGCAGTACGTC. As protein: CASRNTTQFSYEQYV.

The chain is built from TRBV6-5 and TRBJ1-6; D uncertain. Germline assignment: CDR1 MNHEY and CDR2 SVGAGI. Trimming removed 8 bases at V and 10 bases at J, with 15 bases between. The CDR3 has 13 residues. The CDR3 is CASYGFEGSPLHF. The DNA of the CDR3 is TGTGCCAGCTACGGGTTCGAAGGATCACCCCTCCACTTT.

This clone showed up just a few times. The rearrangement uses TRBV7-9 and TRBJ1-1; D is ambiguous. Germline values: CDR1 SEHNR, CDR2 FQNEAQ (reference sequence). V lost 2 bases and J 1 base, leaving 8 bases between the germline ends. This CDR3 spans 14 amino acids. CDR3 region: CASSLNSGNTEAFF. CDR3 in DNA: TGTGCCAGCAGCTTAAATAGCGGGAACACTGAAGCTTTCTTT.

The chain joins TRBV28 to TRBJ1-5; D is unresolved. Germline V CDR1 and CDR2: MDHEN, SYDVKM. Trimming stripped 9 bases from V and 2 bases from J, with 5 bases between. The CDR3 extends over 11 amino acids. The CDR3 reads CASSGNQPQHF. CDR3 coding DNA: TGTGCCAGTAGCGGCAATCAGCCCCAGCATTTT. Filled out from reference TRBV28 and TRBJ1-5, the complete variable domain reads DVKVTQSSRYLVKRTGEKVFLECVQDMDHENMFWYRQDPGLGLRLIYFSYDVKMKEKGDIPEGYSVSREKKERFSLILESASTNQTSMYLCASSGNQPQHFGDGTRLSIL.

The V call is TRBV19, the J call TRBJ2-2, with TRBD1 matching over 11 bases. Germline CDR1 is LNHDA and CDR2 is SQIVND (reference sequence). This CDR3 has 17 residues. Germline trimming cut 8 bases from V and 0 bases from J; bases unmatched to any gene: 8. The CDR3, as DNA: TGTGCCAGTGAAACGGACAGGGGGCTCGCGAACACCGGGGAGCTGTTTTTT. Amino acid sequence: CASETDRGLANTGELFF.

This chain uses TRBV2 with TRBJ1-2; 7 positions match TRBD1. Germline V CDR1 and CDR2: SNHLY, FYNNEI. J was trimmed by 6 bases and V by 2 bases; bases with no gene match: 6. The CDR3 totals 14 residues. The CDR3: CASSETGADNGYTF. CDR3 nucleotides: TGTGCCAGCAGTGAAACAGGGGCGGACAATGGCTACACCTTC.